Listed below are T cell receptor beta chains from one sample, sequenced in a study of T cell changes during pregnancy in multiple sclerosis. Method: immunoSEQ multiplex PCR; TCRdb's copy keeps in-frame clones and lacks some. This table holds 30,000 to 40,000 clones, around 91% found once. The input for sequencing was CD4+ T cells from peripheral blood mononuclear cells, taken in the second trimester of pregnancy. Source of these receptors: a female donor in good health, enrolled as a control in a pregnancy study. CDR3s include the opening cysteine and the closing phenylalanine or tryptophan. The D gene is left open where the match is weak. A clone size is listed for some rows: how often the clone was seen (once, few, many), or a class if it is expanded.

once	NA	TRBV9	TRBJ2-7	TGTGCCAGCAGCGAGGGGGTAGGGGGCGAGCAGTACTTC	CASSEGVGGEQYF
NA	NA	TRBV7-2	TRBJ1-1	TGTGCCAGCAGCCCGAGACAGGCGAACACTGAAGCTTTCTTT	CASSPRQANTEAFF
NA	NA	TRBV27	TRBJ1-4	TGTGCCAGCAGTTTAGTCGGGGGTGGTGAAAAACTGTTTTTT	CASSLVGGGEKLFF
NA	NA	TRBV9	TRBJ1-2	TGTGCCAGCAGCGTAGTACCCACTCCTAACTATGGCTACACCTTC	CASSVVPTPNYGYTF
NA	NA	TRBV7-2	TRBJ1-2	TGTGCCAGCAGCGATGACAGTAGCTATGGCTACACCTTC	CASSDDSSYGYTF
NA	TRBD2	TRBV7-2	TRBJ2-1	TGTGCCAGCAGCTTTAGGGCGGGGGATGAGCAGTTCTTC	CASSFRAGDEQFF
medium-sized	TRBD1	TRBV4-2	TRBJ1-4	TGTGCCAGCAGCCCAGGGGACAGTCAGAGTGAAAAACTGTTTTTT	CASSPGDSQSEKLFF
NA	NA	TRBV28	TRBJ2-3	TGTGCCAGTCAAAGCCGGACTGGGCCTAGCACAGATACGCAGTATTTT	CASQSRTGPSTDTQYF
NA	NA	TRBV19	TRBJ1-2	TGTGCCAGTAGTATTCCCGGAGCTAACTATGGCTACACCTTC	CASSIPGANYGYTF
NA	NA	TRBV13	TRBJ2-7	TGTGCCAGCAGCCCGTGGGGGCCCGCCTACGAGCAGTACTTC	CASSPWGPAYEQYF
few	TRBD1	TRBV6-4	TRBJ1-1	TGTGCCAGCCGGGCCGGGACAGTGAACACTGAAGCTTTCTTT	CASRAGTVNTEAFF
NA	NA	TRBV4-3	TRBJ2-6	TGCGCCAGCAGCCAGACGACCGGGGGACTGAGGGGGGCCAACGTCCTGACTTTC	CASSQTTGGLRGANVLTF
NA	NA	TRBV15	TRBJ2-7	TGTGCCACCAGCACAAAGGACAAGAACTACGAGCAGTACTTC	CATSTKDKNYEQYF
NA	TRBD1	TRBV27	TRBJ1-1	TGTGCCAGCAGTAAACAGGGGGGCCAGTCAGGAGCTTTCTTT	CASSKQGGQSGAFF
NA	NA	TRBV6-1	TRBJ1-1	TGTGCCAGCAGTGAAAGGGGCGAAGGCGCTGAAGCTTTCTTT	CASSERGEGAEAFF
NA	TRBD1	TRBV4-1	TRBJ1-6	TGCGCCAGCAGCCAAGTTCCGACAGGGTGGGGTTCACCCCTCCACTTT	CASSQVPTGWGSPLHF
NA	NA	TRBV4-2	TRBJ1-4	TGTGCCAGCAGCCAAGCTCAGGGGACTGAAAAACTGTTTTTT	CASSQAQGTEKLFF
few	TRBD1	TRBV19	TRBJ2-3	TGTGCCAGCAGGGCTACAGGGGGCCTGGATACGCAGTATTTT	CASRATGGLDTQYF
NA	TRBD2	TRBV5-4	TRBJ2-5	TGTGCCGGCGGGGCGGGGAGGGAAGAGACCCAGTACTTC	CAGGAGREETQYF
NA	TRBD2	TRBV10-1	TRBJ2-5	TGCGCCAGCAGTGGGACTAGCGGAGAGACCCAGTACTTC	CASSGTSGETQYF
NA	TRBD2	TRBV7-7	TRBJ2-1	TGTGCTAGCAGCCCAGGGACTAGCGGGGAGGAGTTCTTC	CASSPGTSGEEFF
NA	TRBD2	TRBV7-3	TRBJ2-5	TGTGCCAGCAGCCTGGGGACTAGCGGGGGTCAGGAGACCCAGTACTTC	CASSLGTSGGQETQYF
NA	NA	TRBV18	TRBJ2-7	TGTGCCAGCTCACCATACAAGGACAGCTTAGGGTCGTACTTC	CASSPYKDSLGSYF
NA	NA	TRBV9	TRBJ1-1	TGTGCCAGCAGCGGCACAAGCGAAAACACTGAAGCTTTCTTT	CASSGTSENTEAFF
NA	NA	TRBV6-5	TRBJ1-1	TGTGCCAGCAGCAGGGGCGGAAACACTGAAGCTTTCTTT	CASSRGGNTEAFF
NA	NA	TRBV10-3	TRBJ1-2	TGTGCCATCAGTGGGGGAGAGAACTATGGCTACACCTTC	CAISGGENYGYTF
NA	TRBD2	TRBV27	TRBJ2-5	TGTGCCAGCAGGGGCGGGGGGGTTGGAGAGACCCAGTACTTC	CASRGGGVGETQYF
NA	TRBD2	TRBV11-3	TRBJ2-5	TGTGCCAGCAGCTTAGGAGGTAGCGGGGGTCAAGAGACCCAGTACTTC	CASSLGGSGGQETQYF
NA	TRBD1	TRBV4-1	TRBJ2-4	TGCGCCAGCAGCCAGTCGACAGGGTGGAGGAACATTCAGTACTTC	CASSQSTGWRNIQYF
NA	NA	TRBV10-3	TRBJ1-3	TGTGACATCCCTAGGAGCTCTGGAAACACCATATATTTT	CDIPRSSGNTIYF
once	NA	TRBV4-1	TRBJ1-4	TGCGCCAGCAGCCAAGGCTCCAGGCCCGGAGAAAAACTGTTTTTT	CASSQGSRPGEKLFF
NA	TRBD2	TRBV7-3	TRBJ2-3	TGTGCCAGCAGCTTAACGGGTCGAGCGGGGGCCTCCACAGATACGCAGTATTTT	CASSLTGRAGASTDTQYF
NA	NA	TRBV7-3	TRBJ1-6	TGTGCCAGCAGCTTACTTCCCCCAGGGAATGGGTCACCCCTCCACTTT	CASSLLPPGNGSPLHF
NA	TRBD1	TRBV4-1	TRBJ2-2	TGCGCCAGCAGCCGAGGGACAGGGGACACCGGGGAGCTGTTTTTT	CASSRGTGDTGELFF
NA	TRBD1	TRBV5-8	TRBJ2-1	TGTGCCAGCAGCCCGAGACAGGGGGCTAGTGGTGAGCAGTTCTTC	CASSPRQGASGEQFF
NA	TRBD2	TRBV14	TRBJ2-2	TGTGCCAGCAGGCAAGGACTAGCGGACCACACCGGGGAGCTGTTTTTT	CASRQGLADHTGELFF
NA	TRBD1	TRBV11-1	TRBJ1-4	TGTGCCAGCAGCTTATACAGGGGAGCTAATGAAAAACTGTTTTTT	CASSLYRGANEKLFF
NA	NA	TRBV19	TRBJ1-1	TGTGCCAGTAGTATTCTAGCGGGACGGGGAACTGAAGCTTTCTTT	CASSILAGRGTEAFF
NA	NA	TRBV6-5	TRBJ1-6	TGTGCCAGCAGTTCGACGGGGGTTAATTCACCCCTCCACTTT	CASSSTGVNSPLHF
NA	NA	TRBV29-1	TRBJ1-1	TGCAGCGTTGAACTGTCCCGCATCGGGGCTTTCTTT	CSVELSRIGAFF
few	TRBD1	TRBV16	TRBJ1-2	TGTGCCAGCAGCCCGACAGGGAGAGTAGAGGACGGCTATGGCTACACCTTC	CASSPTGRVEDGYGYTF
NA	NA	TRBV7-2	TRBJ1-1	TGTGCCAGCAGCTTACGGACAAACCTGAACACTGAAGCTTTCTTT	CASSLRTNLNTEAFF
NA	NA	TRBV4-3	TRBJ2-3	TGCGCCAGCAGCCAAGAAGAGACAGATACGCAGTATTTT	CASSQEETDTQYF
NA	TRBD1	TRBV15	TRBJ2-4	TGTGCCACCAGGACGGACAGGGTACGGACACTAGCCAAAAACATTCAGTACTTC	CATRTDRVRTLAKNIQYF
NA	NA	TRBV11-2	TRBJ2-2	TGTGCCAGCAGCTTAGATGTTTACCGGGGAGGCGTCGGGGAGCTGTTTTTT	CASSLDVYRGGVGELFF